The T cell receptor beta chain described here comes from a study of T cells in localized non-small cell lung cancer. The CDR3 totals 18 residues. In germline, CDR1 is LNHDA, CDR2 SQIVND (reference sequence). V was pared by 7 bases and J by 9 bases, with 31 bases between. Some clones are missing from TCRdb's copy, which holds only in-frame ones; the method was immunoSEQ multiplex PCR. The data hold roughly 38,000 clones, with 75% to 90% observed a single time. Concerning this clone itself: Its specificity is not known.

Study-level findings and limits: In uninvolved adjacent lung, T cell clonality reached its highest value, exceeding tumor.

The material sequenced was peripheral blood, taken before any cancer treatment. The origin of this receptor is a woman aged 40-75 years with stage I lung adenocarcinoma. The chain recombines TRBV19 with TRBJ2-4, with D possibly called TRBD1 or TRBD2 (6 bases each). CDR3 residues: CASTPPRQATWGAAIQYF. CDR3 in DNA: TGTGCCAGTACCCCCCCGAGACAGGCCACTTGGGGGGCGGCCATTCAGTACTTC.